This entry features one T cell receptor (beta chain) sequence. Antigen specificity is unknown. TCRdb's table, derived via immunoSEQ multiplex PCR, lists solely in-frame clones and lacks some. Here the sample spans tens of thousands of clones, 76% being singletons. The sample comes from a study of T cell responses to AZD1222 COVID-19 vaccine. Overall study results and limits: Donor demographics were predominantly white British with a female majority; clonal diversity may be underestimated.

Germline-derived CDR1 and CDR2 are SGHTA and FQGTGA. With 4 bases removed from V and 6 bases from J, the gap between germline ends came to 7 bases. CDR3 length: 13 amino acids. The receptor's source is an adult in good health. The rearrangement joins TRBV7-3 to TRBJ1-6, with D hard to call. The sample consisted of peripheral blood, taken on day 0 of AZD1222 vaccination. CDR3 loop: CASSYSRNSPLHF. CDR3 DNA: TGTGCCAGCAGCTACTCACGTAATTCACCCCTCCACTTT.